Following are 28 T cell receptor beta chains from one sample sequenced in a study of regulatory T cells in long-lasting Graves disease. Investigators prepared the TCR beta libraries by applying iRepertoire HTBI primers and Arm-PCR of CDR3 regions. TCRdb re-called the multiplex PCR reads with MiXCR, one entry per CDR3 protein. The table lists hundreds of thousands of distinct CDR3 sequences, roughly 15% of them singletons. Time point of the sample: newly diagnosed GD, antithyroid drugs for less than 3 months. Construction of the TCR library relied on RNA isolated from PBMCs. These data also formed part of another study, on T cells in Graves' hyperthyroidism and ophthalmopathy.

The sequencing here drew on peripheral blood mononuclear cells (PBMCs), taken at new diagnosis, from a patient treated with antithyroid drugs. The receptor source for this set is a woman aged 25-40 years with Graves disease.

The sample holds one count of this clonotype. The CDR3 protein is CASSQDWPLLYEQYF. DNA of the CDR3: TGCGCCAGCAGCCAAGATTGGCCGCTCCTTTACGAGCAGTACTTC. V and J are TRBV4-1 and TRBJ2-7; D gene ambiguous. CDR1 MGHRA and CDR2 YSYEKL come from the germline V gene. The CDR3 sequence is 15 residues long. Trimming shortened V by 0 bases and J by 4 bases, and 13 bases separated the two germline ends.

This clonotype has a count of ten or more. The chain uses TRBV13 and TRBJ1-5; D possibly corresponds to TRBD1 (6 bases). This CDR3 comprises 14 residues. The V gene's germline CDR1 is PRHDT and CDR2 FYEKMQ (reference sequence). V was shortened by 5 bases and J by 0 bases, with 8 bases between the two germline ends. The CDR3 DNA follows: TGTGCCAGCAGCGAGGGGGATAGCAATCAGCCCCAGCATTTT. Translating it yields CASSEGDSNQPQHF.

The V and J genes are TRBV5-6 and TRBJ1-2; D ambiguous. Trimming shortened V by 3 bases and J by 8 bases, and 17 bases separated the two germline ends. This CDR3 has 14 amino acids. CDR1 and CDR2 (germline): SGHDT, YYEEEE. The CDR3 sequence is CASSYQTSQAGYTF. The CDR3 DNA reads as TGTGCCAGCAGCTACCAGACAAGCCAAGCGGGCTACACCTTC. Full variable domain (remainder filled in from reference TRBV5-6 and TRBJ1-2): DAGVTQSPTHLIKTRGQQVTLRCSPKSGHDTVSWYQQALGQGPQFIFQYYEEEERQRGNFPDRFSGHQFPNYSSELNVNALLLGDSALYLCASSYQTSQAGYTFGSGTRLTVV.

At least ten counts were recorded for this clonotype. The chain carries TRBV12-3 or TRBV12-4 and TRBJ1-1; D is uncertain. The CDR3 extends over 13 amino acids. V lost 6 bases and J lost 10, with 18 bases in between. The DNA of the CDR3 is TGTGCCAGCAGAACACGGAGCATAGCCCCAGCTTTCTTT. This translates into CASRTRSIAPAFF.

There are a few counts of this clonotype. This chain uses TRBV30 with TRBJ2-5; possibly TRBD2 for D (6 bases). Germline values: CDR1 GTSNPN, CDR2 SVGIG (reference sequence). This CDR3 has 14 amino acids. The V gene lost 3 bases and the J gene lost 4 bases, with 15 bases spanning the gap. The CDR3 protein is CAWSAELAGETQYF. For the CDR3, the DNA is TGTGCCTGGAGCGCTGAACTAGCAGGAGAGACCCAGTACTTC.

The genes are TRBV5-4 and TRBJ2-5; TRBD2 agrees at 10 bases. This CDR3 contains 15 residues. Per germline, CDR1 SGHNT and CDR2 YYREEE (reference sequence). After removal of 4 bases from V and 4 bases from J, the junction contained 7 bases not matched to a gene. The CDR3 reads CASSVTSGIGETQYF. The CDR3, as DNA: TGTGCCAGCAGCGTAACTAGCGGGATAGGAGAGACCCAGTACTTC.

The sample holds a few counts of this clonotype. V gene TRBV19 combines with J gene TRBJ2-2; D is uncertain. The CDR3 runs to 15 residues. V was cut by 7 bases and J by 2 bases, with 14 bases left in between. CDR1 LNHDA and CDR2 SQIVND come from the germline V gene (reference sequence). CDR3 sequence (DNA): TGTGCCAGTACCCAGAGAGCGATCAACACCGGGGAGCTGTTTTTT. Protein: CASTQRAINTGELFF.

The chain is built from TRBV28 and TRBJ1-5, with D possibly matching TRBD1 (6 bases). This CDR3 is built from 15 residues. CDR1 and CDR2 (germline): MDHEN, SYDVKM. Trimming took off 6 bases at V and 0 bases at J, with 12 bases between the two ends. CDR3 sequence: CASSYGQISNQPQHF. Written as DNA, the CDR3 is TGTGCCAGCAGCTACGGACAGATTAGCAATCAGCCCCAGCATTTT.

The table lists this clonotype with many counts. The rearrangement joins TRBV28 to TRBJ1-2; 11 bases match TRBD1. Germline-derived CDR1 and CDR2 are MDHEN and SYDVKM. V was clipped by 4 bases and J by 7 bases; unmatched bases: 5. The CDR3 has 14 amino acids. The CDR3 is CASSSLGTGGGYTF. The CDR3 bases are TGTGCCAGCAGTTCCCTCGGGACAGGGGGTGGCTACACCTTC.

Many counts were recorded for this clonotype. V and J are TRBV7-6 and TRBJ2-3; 9 bases are shared with TRBD2. Germline V gene data show CDR1 as SGHVS and CDR2 as FNYEAQ. The trim removed 5 bases at V and 3 bases at J, leaving 6 bases unmatched. The CDR3 is 15 residues long. The CDR3 here is CASSLPGLATDTQYF. The CDR3 DNA sequence: TGTGCCAGCAGCCTCCCCGGACTAGCGACAGATACGCAGTATTTT.

The V call is TRBV7-9, the J call TRBJ2-7; 9 bases are a match to TRBD2. The CDR3 is 15 residues long. The germline V gene has CDR1 SEHNR and CDR2 FQNEAQ (reference sequence). V trimming: 8 bases; J trimming: 0 bases; junction bases outside the gene matches: 8. DNA of the CDR3: TGTGCCAGCGGTGATCTAGCGGGGATCTCCTACGAGCAGTACTTC. Protein product: CASGDLAGISYEQYF.

The sample holds many counts of this clonotype. The chain couples TRBV30 to TRBJ1-5; D uncertain. The CDR3 spans 13 residues. Germline assignment: CDR1 GTSNPN and CDR2 SVGIG (reference sequence). V shed 0 bases and J shed 9 bases, with 12 bases lying between them. The CDR3 coding sequence is TGTGCCTGGAGTGTCGAGGGCTCGTGGCCCCAGCATTTT. Its protein is CAWSVEGSWPQHF.

This clonotype was seen a few times. The CDR3 DNA follows: TGTGCCAGTAGTGCAAGCGGGAGGGCCGGCAATGAGCAGTTCTTC. This encodes CASSASGRAGNEQFF. The rearrangement joins TRBV19 to TRBJ2-1; TRBD2 matches 10 bases. CDR3 length equals 15 residues. Trimming removed 5 bases from V and 6 bases from J; junction bases left unmatched: 7. Germline assignment: CDR1 LNHDA and CDR2 SQIVND (reference sequence).

This rearrangement joins TRBV11-2 to TRBJ2-2; 8 bases are a match to TRBD1. CDR3 length: 14 residues. Trimming took 5 bases from V and 6 from J; bases not matched to a gene: 5. Germline V gene data show CDR1 as SGHAT and CDR2 as FQNNGV. The CDR3 loop is CASSLQGAAGELFF. CDR3 nucleotides: TGTGCCAGCAGCCTCCAGGGGGCAGCCGGGGAGCTGTTTTTT.

To note about this clonotype: Germline and junction disagree at one end, which may indicate a read error. The chain couples TRBV28 to TRBJ1-4; no reliable D call. Germline V CDR1 and CDR2: MDHEN, SYDVKM. This CDR3 spans 15 amino acids. CDR3: CASSNGLGGNGKLFF. The CDR3, as DNA: TGTGCCAGCAGTAACGGACTGGGAGGGAATGGAAAACTGTTTTTT.

This clonotype was observed a handful of times. This sequence joins TRBV5-6 and TRBJ2-7; 12 bases are a match to TRBD2. The germline V gene has CDR1 SGHDT and CDR2 YYEEEE. J was trimmed by 2 bases and V by 4 bases; bases with no gene match: 4. There are 15 residues in the CDR3. The CDR3 reads CASSHRLAGAYEQYF. The DNA for the CDR3 is TGTGCCAGCAGCCACAGACTAGCGGGAGCCTACGAGCAGTACTTC.

This clonotype turned up a few times. The chain uses TRBV4-1 and TRBJ1-1; a weak D match, TRBD1 (5 bases). Deletions cut 4 bases from V and 0 bases from J, with 21 bases between. The CDR3 has 18 residues. Germline V gene sequence: CDR1 MGHRA, CDR2 YSYEKL. The CDR3 coding sequence is TGCGCCAGCAGCCTTCTATCCAGGGCAGGGACTATGAACACTGAAGCTTTCTTT. Its translation is CASSLLSRAGTMNTEAFF.

This clonotype occurred many times. The V call is TRBV7-9, the J call TRBJ1-5; 7 nucleotides match TRBD1. Per the germline V gene, CDR1 is SEHNR and CDR2 is FQNEAQ (reference sequence). The CDR3 is made up of 16 amino acids. V was pared by 2 bases and J by 4 bases, with 8 bases of the junction left unmatched. CDR3 region: CASSLWAGTANQPQHF. In DNA form, the CDR3 reads TGTGCCAGCAGCTTATGGGCCGGGACAGCAAATCAGCCCCAGCATTTT.

This clonotype was detected a few times. The rearrangement links TRBV15 to TRBJ1-6; 8 nucleotides agree with TRBD1. Looked up from germline, CDR1 is LNHNV and CDR2 is YYDKDF (reference sequence). The CDR3 has 14 residues. V gave up 6 bases and J gave up 8 bases; unmatched junction bases: 6. CDR3 in DNA: TGTGCCACCAGGAAGGGACAGGTGTATTCACCCCTCCACTTT. This codes for CATRKGQVYSPLHF.

This clonotype was observed many times. The rearrangement uses TRBV20-1 and TRBJ1-5; the D gene is possibly TRBD1 (5 bases). Germline V gene sequence: CDR1 DFQATT, CDR2 SNEGSKA (reference sequence). Between the trimmed V and J ends, which lost 5 bases and 3 bases, there was a span of 11 bases. The CDR3 contains 13 residues. CDR3 in DNA: TGCAGTGCTGGGGGGACTAACAATCAGCCCCAGCATTTT. Encoded protein: CSAGGTNNQPQHF.

The genes are TRBV7-2 and TRBJ1-2, with 7 bases lining up with TRBD1. The CDR3 is 17 amino acids. V gave up 4 bases and J gave up 4 bases; unmatched junction bases: 15. The germline gives CDR1 SGHTA, CDR2 FQGNSA. The CDR3 bases are TGTGCCAGCAGCTCGACTCTAGGGTCCAGGGGGGCCTATGGCTACACCTTC. Its translation: CASSSTLGSRGAYGYTF.

The chain joins TRBV5-1 to TRBJ1-1; 8 nucleotides line up with TRBD1. This CDR3 is 16 amino acids long. The V segment lost 4 bases and the J segment 8 bases; nucleotides outside the gene matches: 16. In germline, CDR1 is SGHRS, CDR2 YFSETQ. The CDR3 region has the DNA TGCGCCAGCAGCCACACGGGGGGTAGGACAGGGACAGAAGCTTTCTTT. It specifies CASSHTGGRTGTEAFF.

In its sample, this clonotype was seen once. This rearrangement joins TRBV4-1 to TRBJ2-5; 7 positions agree with TRBD2. Germline CDR1 reads MGHRA; CDR2 reads YSYEKL. Trimming took 2 bases from V and 5 from J; bases not matched to a gene: 5. There are 14 residues in the CDR3. This chain's CDR3 is CASSQLREVETQYF. CDR3 sequence (DNA): TGCGCCAGCAGCCAACTACGGGAGGTGGAGACCCAGTACTTC.

V and J are TRBV20-1 and TRBJ2-7; D unresolved. The CDR3 sequence is 13 residues long. CDR1 is DFQATT and CDR2 is SNEGSKA in the germline V gene (reference sequence). Trimming pared 1 base from V and 2 bases from J, leaving 9 bases between. CDR3 sequence (DNA): TGCAGTGCTAGAGTCCCAGGTCCCTACGAGCAGTACTTC. Translation: CSARVPGPYEQYF.

This clonotype was detected ten times or more. This chain links TRBV2 with TRBJ1-5; TRBD1 might be the D (6 bases). This CDR3 comprises 16 residues. Trimming shortened V by 1 base and J by 0 bases, and 10 bases separated the two germline ends. The germline V gene encodes CDR1 SNHLY and CDR2 FYNNEI. The CDR3 nucleotides read TGTGCCAGCAGTGAAGATCCCAGGGGTAGCAATCAGCCCCAGCATTTT. Translating it yields CASSEDPRGSNQPQHF.

In its sample, this clonotype was seen a few times. V is TRBV7-6 and J is TRBJ2-3, with 7 bases matching TRBD2. The CDR3 consists of 16 residues. In germline, CDR1 is SGHVS, CDR2 FNYEAQ. The V gene end was trimmed by 1 base and the J gene end by 0 bases; junction bases not matched to a gene: 4. DNA of the CDR3: TGTGCCAGCAGCTTAGAGGCTAGCGGAAGCACAGATACGCAGTATTTT. Protein: CASSLEASGSTDTQYF.

This clonotype appeared many times. The genes are TRBV5-1 and TRBJ2-7, with 7 bases lining up with TRBD2. V shed 4 bases, J shed 0 bases, and the junction held 13 bases outside the gene matches. This CDR3 is built from 17 residues. Germline CDR1 SGHRS, CDR2 YFSETQ. The CDR3 coding sequence is TGCGCCAGCAGCAAGAACAGCGTAGGCGGGAGCTCCTACGAGCAGTACTTC. It codes for CASSKNSVGGSSYEQYF. The whole variable domain, filled in from reference TRBV5-1 and TRBJ2-7, reads KAGVTQTPRYLIKTRGQQVTLSCSPISGHRSVSWYQQTPGQGLQFLFEYFSETQRNKGNFPGRFSGRQFSNSRSEMNVSTLELGDSALYLCASSKNSVGGSSYEQYFGPGTRLTVT.

This clonotype was detected only a few times. The CDR3 reads CASSPRQGVTYEQYF. The CDR3 DNA is TGTGCCAGCTCACCAAGACAGGGTGTGACCTACGAGCAGTACTTC. The chain has TRBV18 and TRBJ2-7, with 7 bases aligning to TRBD1. Germline V CDR1 and CDR2: KGHSH, LQKENI. With 2 bases clipped from V and 2 bases from J, the junction kept 6 bases outside the gene matches. There are 15 residues in the CDR3.